This T cell receptor (beta chain) was documented in a study of T-cell memory formation after mild COVID-19. Study-level background: Largely donor-specific TCR clusters were found. The study, taken as a whole, reports: Some clones that responded were present in memory (sampled pre-infection), which suggests cross-reactive memory joined. Mainly CM and EM harbored the contracting CD4+ clones; mainly EMRA harbored the CD8+ ones.

Researchers used 5'RACE with constant-segment primers to make TCR alpha and TCR beta cDNA libraries that carry sample barcodes and UMIs. TCRdb reanalysed the 5' RACE reads using MiXCR and keeps one entry per CDR3 protein. Among 130,000 to 150,000 distinct CDR3 sequences, under 25% were seen once, and the ten largest hold around 2.4%. This clonotype was detected only a few times. Its antigen remains unknown. The sequencing sample was made of PBMCs or a T cell subset sorted from them (not recorded which). The clonotype originates from an adult woman who had mild COVID-19 (a few samples of this study predate the infection). Cell type and time point are not known.

CDR3 amino acids: CASSIGLAGNNEQFF. As DNA, the CDR3 is TGTGCCAGTAGTATCGGACTAGCGGGAAACAATGAGCAGTTCTTC. This chain connects TRBV19 to TRBJ2-1, with 12 bases identical to TRBD2. After removal of 3 bases from V and 5 bases from J, the junction contained 2 bases not matched to a gene. Looked up from germline, CDR1 is LNHDA and CDR2 is SQIVND (reference sequence). The CDR3 covers 15 residues. The full variable domain, completed using reference TRBV19 and TRBJ2-1, is DGGITQSPKYLFRKEGQNVTLSCEQNLNHDAMYWYRQDPGQGLRLIYYSQIVNDFQKGDIAEGYSVSREKKESFPLTVTSAQKNPTAFYLCASSIGLAGNNEQFFGPGTRLTVL.